These 14 T cell receptor beta chains were sequenced from one sample in a study of T cells in Graves' hyperthyroidism and ophthalmopathy. What was amplified from RNA transcripts were TCR beta CDR3 regions. Initially, a first-round RT-PCR of the TCR CDR3 employed the HTBI primer set. TCRdb recomputed calls from the multiplex PCR reads with MiXCR, one row per CDR3 protein. The repertoire holds 650,000 to 750,000 distinct CDR3 sequences, with 14% as singletons. The sample taken for sequencing was blood. These receptors were taken from a woman younger than 30 with Graves' hyperthyroidism.

This clonotype turned up a few times. V gene TRBV6-1 combines with J gene TRBJ2-3; D is possibly TRBD2 (5 bases). The germline V and J ends were trimmed by 6 bases and 4 bases, with 14 bases remaining between them. In germline, CDR1 is MNHNS, CDR2 SASEGT. The CDR3 loop spans 14 amino acids. Written as DNA, the CDR3 is TGTGCCAGCAGCAAGCAGCTAGCTTCAGATACGCAGTATTTT. It translates to CASSKQLASDTQYF.

The table lists this clonotype with many counts. This chain links TRBV10-1 with TRBJ1-1; 10 bases line up with TRBD1. The CDR3 spans 12 residues. The J segment lost 7 bases and the V segment lost 4 bases, leaving 0 bases of the junction unmatched. The germline CDR1 and CDR2 sequences are WNHNN and SYGVQD (reference sequence). CDR3 region: CASSGDRGEAFF. As DNA, the CDR3 is TGCGCCAGCAGTGGGGACAGGGGTGAAGCTTTCTTT.

This clonotype was seen only a few times. The CDR3: CSAPDRAQETQYF. The CDR3 nucleotides read TGCAGTGCCCCGGACAGGGCCCAAGAGACCCAGTACTTC. J is TRBJ2-5 and V is TRBV20-1, with 8 bases identical to TRBD1. Trimming removed 6 bases from V and 1 base from J; junction bases left unmatched: 4. CDR1 and CDR2 (germline): DFQATT, SNEGSKA (reference sequence). The CDR3 runs 13 residues.

This chain links TRBV14 with TRBJ2-5, with TRBD2 matching 12 bases. The CDR3 length is 16 residues. Germline V CDR1 and CDR2: SGHDN, FVKESK. Trimming at V came to 4 bases and at J to 4 bases, leaving 7 bases not matched to a gene. The CDR3 DNA reads TGTGCCAGCAGCCTGACTAGCGGGAGTATCAGAGAGACCCAGTACTTC. Its protein is CASSLTSGSIRETQYF.

Details on this clonotype: Given a much more abundant clone one base away, this may be a read error. The gene calls are TRBV7-2 and TRBJ2-7; 10 bases are shared with TRBD2. V dropped 5 bases and J dropped 7; count of bases not matched to a gene: 32. The CDR3 extends over 22 amino acids. In germline, CDR1 is SGHTA, CDR2 FQGNSA. CDR3 bases: TGTGCCAGCAGCCCCCTTAACGTGAGAGAGCGGGAGGGCCAGGTTGGGTTTGGTGAGCAGTACTTC. Translated: CASSPLNVREREGQVGFGEQYF.

This clonotype was seen more than once but under ten times. This chain links TRBV7-6 with TRBJ2-7, with TRBD1 matching over 8 bases. This CDR3 is 13 amino acids long. V gave up 5 bases and J gave up 4 bases; unmatched junction bases: 4. The germline gives CDR1 SGHVS, CDR2 FNYEAQ. The CDR3 loop is CASSPGGKYEQYF. CDR3 nucleotides: TGTGCCAGCAGCCCAGGGGGCAAATACGAGCAGTACTTC.

This clonotype appeared many times. The chain employs TRBV6-1 and TRBJ2-7; possible D gene TRBD1, 6 bases. Germline CDR1 is MNHNS and CDR2 is SASEGT. The ends were cut back, 8 bases at V and 7 bases at J, with 21 bases in the middle. This CDR3 is built from 14 residues. The CDR3 nucleotides read TGTGCCAGCTGTCTCGTTGGGCAGGGGAAAGAGCAGTACTTC. It is translated as CASCLVGQGKEQYF.

About this clonotype: A much larger clone sits a single nucleotide away, making a read error possible. The chain carries TRBV27 and TRBJ2-7, with 7 bases lining up with TRBD2. The J call is uncertain, as TRBJ2-1 better fits the DNA end. The CDR3 is 15 amino acids. CDR1 and CDR2 (germline): MNHEY, SMNVEV (reference sequence). CDR3 sequence: CASSPERGRFYEQFF. The CDR3 coding sequence is TGTGCCAGCAGCCCCGAGCGGGGCCGCTTCTACGAGCAGTTCTTC.

The genes are TRBV13 and TRBJ1-3; no definite D call. This CDR3 comprises 14 residues. Looked up from germline, CDR1 is PRHDT and CDR2 is FYEKMQ (reference sequence). Trimming stripped 2 bases from V and 0 bases from J, with 5 bases between. CDR3 sequence: CASSLRLSGNTIYF. The DNA for the CDR3 is TGTGCCAGCAGCTTAAGGCTCTCTGGAAACACCATATATTTT.

V gene TRBV6-1 combines with J gene TRBJ2-2, with a possible D match to TRBD1 (6 bases). Trimming shortened V by 5 bases and J by 7 bases, and 8 bases separated the two germline ends. Germline V gives CDR1 MNHNS, CDR2 SASEGT. The CDR3 length is 12 residues. CDR3 nucleotide sequence: TGTGCCAGCAGTTGGGGGCGCGGGGAGCTGTTTTTT. This encodes CASSWGRGELFF.

This clonotype was counted a few times. The DNA of the CDR3 is TGTGCCAGCAGCTCCAGGGCGACGGCAGAGAACACAGATACGCAGTATTTT. Amino acid sequence: CASSSRATAENTDTQYF. The rearrangement links TRBV7-8 to TRBJ2-3, with D possibly matching TRBD1 (5 bases). In germline, CDR1 is SGHVS, CDR2 FQNEAQ. CDR3 length: 17 residues. Trimming pared 4 bases from V and 2 bases from J, leaving 19 bases between.

This clonotype was seen at least ten times. This chain uses TRBV11-2 with TRBJ2-5, with TRBD2 as a possible D gene (5 bases). Germline V gene sequence: CDR1 SGHAT, CDR2 FQNNGV. Trimming shortened V by 5 bases and J by 4 bases, and 14 bases separated the two germline ends. The CDR3 contains 14 residues. Here the CDR3 DNA reads TGTGCCAGCAGCCCCCCGTGGAGGTCAGAGACCCAGTACTTC. Translated: CASSPPWRSETQYF. The full variable domain, rest sourced from reference TRBV11-2 and TRBJ2-5, is EAGVAQSPRYKIIEKRQSVAFWCNPISGHATLYWYQQILGQGPKLLIQFQNNGVVDDSQLPKDRFSAERLKGVDSTLKIQPAKLEDSAVYLCASSPPWRSETQYFGPGTRLLVL.

This clonotype appeared many times. The chain is built from TRBV12-3 or TRBV12-4 and TRBJ2-3, with 10 bases that match TRBD2. Trimming cost V 4 bases and J 5 bases; bases outside gene matches: 6. The CDR3 length is 15 residues. In DNA, the CDR3 is TGTGCCAGCAGTTGGCTAGCGGGAGTTGTAGATACGCAGTATTTT. This sequence encodes CASSWLAGVVDTQYF.

This clonotype came up many times. V usage is TRBV29-1 and J usage is TRBJ2-1; D remains ambiguous. Germline V lookup: CDR1 SQVTM, CDR2 ANQGSEA. The CDR3 extends over 11 amino acids. The V gene lost 7 bases and the J gene lost 6 bases, with 10 bases spanning the gap. CDR3 amino acids: CSERLANEQFF. The CDR3 nucleotides are TGCAGCGAGCGACTCGCCAATGAGCAGTTCTTC.